The 17 T cell receptor beta chains presented below share a single source sample, sequenced in a study of regulatory T cells in long-lasting Graves disease. Time point noted: persistent/refractory GD, antithyroid drugs over 5 years with positive TRAb. The TCR library was made from RNA extracted from PBMCs. Building of the TCR beta libraries involved iRepertoire HTBI primers and Arm-PCR of CDR3 regions. Via MiXCR, TCRdb re-called the multiplex PCR reads, giving one row per CDR3 protein. In the table there are about 470,000 distinct CDR3 sequences, roughly 20% of which are singletons. The material was peripheral blood mononuclear cells (PBMCs), obtained when the disease was refractory, from a patient treated with antithyroid drugs. Every receptor here comes from a female donor with Graves disease.

The chain is built from TRBV5-4 and TRBJ2-5, with D perhaps matching TRBD2 (5 bases). Germline V lookup: CDR1 SGHNT, CDR2 YYREEE (reference sequence). V lost 4 bases to trimming and J lost 2 bases, with 15 bases between them. The CDR3 is 15 amino acids. CDR3 sequence (DNA): TGTGCCAGCAGCCGCCCACGGGGTGATCAAGAGACCCAGTACTTC. Residues: CASSRPRGDQETQYF. Full variable domain (remainder filled in from reference TRBV5-4 and TRBJ2-5): ETGVTQSPTHLIKTRGQQVTLRCSSQSGHNTVSWYQQALGQGPQFIFQYYREEENGRGNFPPRFSGLQFPNYSSELNVNALELDDSALYLCASSRPRGDQETQYFGPGTRLLVL.

This chain joins TRBV6-1 and TRBJ1-1; D gene unclear. This CDR3 has 15 residues. Germline assignment: CDR1 MNHNS and CDR2 SASEGT. V was shortened by 2 bases and J by 1 base, with 11 bases between the two germline ends. Here the CDR3 DNA reads TGTGCCAGCAGTGAACTTTGGGGTCGGAACACTGAAGCTTTCTTT. It is translated as CASSELWGRNTEAFF.

Ten or more counts support this clonotype. V gene TRBV3-1 combines with J gene TRBJ2-5; 7 positions match TRBD2. The germline gives CDR1 LGHDT, CDR2 YNNKEL (reference sequence). CDR3 length: 16 amino acids. V gave up 1 base and J gave up 5 bases; unmatched junction bases: 10. The DNA for the CDR3 is TGTGCCAGCAGCCAAGGATCCCGCGGGAGTGGGGAGACCCAGTACTTC. Amino acid sequence: CASSQGSRGSGETQYF.

The count of this clonotype is one. The gene calls are TRBV5-1 and TRBJ1-2; 8 bases line up with TRBD1. Germline V gives CDR1 SGHRS, CDR2 YFSETQ. The CDR3 has 17 residues. V shed 0 bases, J shed 6 bases, and the junction held 13 bases outside the gene matches. CDR3 sequence reads: CASSLGHSPGQANGYTF. In DNA, the CDR3 is TGCGCCAGCAGCTTGGGGCATTCTCCGGGACAGGCTAATGGCTACACCTTC.

V usage is TRBV6-2 or TRBV6-3 and J usage is TRBJ1-5, with a possible D match to TRBD1 (6 bases). Trimming shortened V by 0 bases and J by 3 bases, and 12 bases separated the two germline ends. Looked up from germline, CDR1 is MNHEY and CDR2 is SVGEGT. The CDR3 runs 16 residues. The CDR3 sequence: CASSYSGRGFNQPQHF. CDR3 in DNA: TGTGCCAGCAGTTACTCGGGCAGGGGCTTCAATCAGCCCCAGCATTTT.

The chain uses TRBV29-1 and TRBJ2-5; 7 bases are a match to TRBD1. The J call may not be correct, given that the DNA end is closer to TRBJ2-7. This CDR3 comprises 12 residues. Per germline, CDR1 SQVTM and CDR2 ANQGSEA. The CDR3 nucleotides read TGCAGCGCTAAAACAGGGGTCTACGAGCAGTACTTC. It translates to CSAKTGVYEQYF.

CDR3 protein: CASSQVTGSSYEQYF. In DNA, the CDR3 is TGTGCCAGCAGCCAAGTCACAGGGAGCTCCTACGAGCAGTACTTC. The J gene is TRBJ2-7, the V gene TRBV14, with D possibly TRBD1 on 6 matching bases. Trimming shortened V by 1 base and J by 0 bases, and 10 bases separated the two germline ends. The CDR3 covers 15 residues. Germline V gives CDR1 SGHDN, CDR2 FVKESK.

This clonotype was recorded a few times. The V and J genes are TRBV15 and TRBJ2-7; TRBD2 matches at 12 bases. The CDR3 totals 17 residues. Trimming removed 0 bases from V and 3 bases from J; junction bases left unmatched: 6. Germline lookup yields CDR1 LNHNV and CDR2 YYDKDF (reference sequence). The CDR3 loop is CATSRDLGTSGFYEQYF. CDR3 nucleotides: TGTGCCACCAGCAGAGATCTCGGGACTAGCGGGTTCTACGAGCAGTACTTC.

The chain has TRBV6-1 and TRBJ2-5; D is unclear. The germline V gene encodes CDR1 MNHNS and CDR2 SASEGT. Deletions cut 2 bases from V and 2 bases from J, with 6 bases between. This CDR3 spans 13 amino acids. CDR3 sequence: CASSERGQETQYF. Here the CDR3 DNA reads TGTGCCAGCAGTGAACGCGGACAAGAGACCCAGTACTTC.

In its sample, this clonotype was seen many times. The chain carries TRBV6-1 and TRBJ2-7, with 9 nucleotides matching TRBD2. The CDR3 is 13 amino acids. Germline lookup yields CDR1 MNHNS and CDR2 SASEGT. The V segment lost 6 bases and the J segment 7 bases; nucleotides outside the gene matches: 7. The CDR3 region is CASRPSGRIEQYF. The CDR3 DNA reads TGTGCCAGCAGACCAAGCGGGAGGATTGAGCAGTACTTC.

In the case of this clonotype: Because it lacks the conserved phenylalanine or tryptophan at the end, this CDR3 is likely a read error. The chain carries TRBV9 and TRBJ1-2, with a weak D call TRBD1 (5 bases). Germline V gene sequence: CDR1 SGDLS, CDR2 YYNGEE. CDR3 length: 14 residues. V was trimmed by 3 bases and J by 3 bases, leaving 12 bases between them. The CDR3 sequence is CASSGDARYYGYTL. CDR3 in DNA: TGTGCCAGCAGCGGGGACGCGCGCTACTATGGCTACACCCTC.

The table lists this clonotype with a few counts. This chain connects TRBV5-1 to TRBJ2-7; TRBD1 might be the D (5 bases). The CDR3 runs to 13 residues. Deletions cut 0 bases from V and 6 bases from J, with 10 bases between. CDR1 and CDR2 from the germline V gene are SGHRS and YFSETQ. DNA of the CDR3: TGCGCCAGCAGCTTGGACCCCAGGGCCGAGCAGTACTTC. This encodes CASSLDPRAEQYF.

In its sample, this clonotype was seen many times. This chain connects TRBV2 to TRBJ2-7; D not certain. The length of the CDR3 is 18 residues. The V gene lost 2 bases and the J gene lost 2 bases, with 22 bases spanning the gap. Germline V gene data show CDR1 as SNHLY and CDR2 as FYNNEI. The CDR3 sequence is CASSESVVWQSPTYEQYF. The CDR3 bases are TGTGCCAGCAGTGAATCGGTCGTTTGGCAGAGCCCAACCTACGAGCAGTACTTC.

The chain recombines TRBV6-5 with TRBJ1-3; D is undetermined. The CDR3 has 18 amino acids. V was trimmed by 0 bases and J by 0 bases, leaving 15 bases between them. The germline gives CDR1 MNHEY, CDR2 SVGAGI. CDR3 bases: TGTGCCAGCAGTTACTCGATTGACCGGATCATCTCTGGAAACACCATATATTTT. Its protein is CASSYSIDRIISGNTIYF.

The CDR3 loop reads CASSQDRSTGAYGYTF. CDR3 bases: TGCGCCAGCAGCCAAGATCGGTCGACAGGGGCCTATGGCTACACCTTC. The chain links TRBV4-1 to TRBJ1-2; TRBD1 matches at 8 bases. Germline values: CDR1 MGHRA, CDR2 YSYEKL. V gave up 0 bases and J gave up 4 bases; unmatched junction bases: 7. This CDR3 is 16 amino acids long.

The chain uses TRBV10-2 and TRBJ1-4; D is perhaps TRBD1 (5 bases). The germline V and J ends were trimmed by 0 bases and 5 bases, with 10 bases remaining between them. The CDR3 contains 15 residues. The germline V gene encodes CDR1 WSHSY and CDR2 SAAADI. The CDR3 nucleotides are TGCGCCAGCAGTGAGTCCGGGACTCCAAATGAAAAACTGTTTTTT. This encodes CASSESGTPNEKLFF.

The genes are TRBV5-1 and TRBJ1-2; possible D gene TRBD1, 5 bases. The CDR3 has 15 amino acids. V was clipped by 0 bases and J by 7 bases, with 16 bases between them. CDR1 is SGHRS and CDR2 is YFSETQ in the germline V gene. The CDR3: CASSLDSGQGLGYTF. The CDR3, as DNA: TGCGCCAGCAGCTTGGATTCCGGGCAGGGTCTTGGCTACACCTTC. The full variable domain, rest sourced from reference TRBV5-1 and TRBJ1-2, is KAGVTQTPRYLIKTRGQQVTLSCSPISGHRSVSWYQQTPGQGLQFLFEYFSETQRNKGNFPGRFSGRQFSNSRSEMNVSTLELGDSALYLCASSLDSGQGLGYTFGSGTRLTVV.